Listed below are T cell receptor beta chains from one sample, sequenced in a study of shared clonotypes between healthy human individuals. Sequencing was performed with immunoSEQ multiplex PCR; in TCRdb, only in-frame clones are kept and a portion is missing. The sample lists millions of clones; approximately 93% were seen once. The sample was naive CD4+ T cells from PBMCs. These receptors were obtained from a man aged 18 to 30 in good health. Some clones in this sample may be carry-over from other donors' samples. Each CDR3 is given with its conserved first and last residue. Fields, in order: D gene, V gene, J gene, clone size, CDR3 DNA, CDR3 protein. The D gene is left open where the match is weak. Size is stated for part of the rows, as once, few or many counts, or as a class when the clone is expanded.

NA	TRBV7-9	TRBJ2-3	few	TGTGCCAGCAGCCGACTTGGGGGCCGAAGTACAGATACGCAGTATTTT	CASSRLGGRSTDTQYF
TRBD2	TRBV10-1	TRBJ2-7	NA	TGCGCCAGCAGTAAATCCCTAGCGGGAGGCGGGGAGCAGTACTTC	CASSKSLAGGGEQYF
NA	TRBV6-1	TRBJ1-5	NA	TGTGCCAGCAGCAGGCCACGGAATAGCAATCAGCCCCAGCATTTT	CASSRPRNSNQPQHF
TRBD2	TRBV6-5	TRBJ2-3	NA	TGTGCCAGCAGTTACTCTGGCGGGAGTTCGTTAGATACGCAGTATTTT	CASSYSGGSSLDTQYF
NA	TRBV7-2	TRBJ2-3	NA	TGTGCCAGCAGCTTAGCCCCGAGGGGAACGGGGGACAGCACAGATACGCAGTATTTT	CASSLAPRGTGDSTDTQYF
TRBD2	TRBV5-1	TRBJ2-7	NA	TGCGCCAGCAGCGCGTCGACTAGCGTAGCAACCTACGAGCAGTACTTC	CASSASTSVATYEQYF
NA	TRBV28	TRBJ2-7	NA	TGTGCCAGCAGCCCGACTCGAACTAGGGAGCAGTACTTC	CASSPTRTREQYF
NA	TRBV2	TRBJ2-7	NA	TGTGCCAGCAGTGAACAGGGAGAAAGATACGAGCAGTACTTC	CASSEQGERYEQYF
TRBD2	TRBV2	TRBJ2-1	NA	TGTGCCAGCAGGAGTCGGCGGGAGGCCTACAATGAGCAGTTCTTC	CASRSRREAYNEQFF
NA	TRBV5-1	TRBJ2-2	once	TGCGCCAGCAGCTTGGGCTTCGGCGCTAACACCGGGGAGCTGTTTTTT	CASSLGFGANTGELFF
NA	TRBV5-1	TRBJ2-2	NA	TGCGCCAGCAGCTTGGACGGTTCCCTCGCGAACACCGGGGAGCTGTTTTTT	CASSLDGSLANTGELFF
NA	TRBV12-5	TRBJ2-1	once	TGTGCTAGTGGTTTGGACCTCTTAAACGGCAATGAGCAGTTCTTC	CASGLDLLNGNEQFF
NA	TRBV7-6	TRBJ1-5	NA	TGTGCCAGCAGCTTATTAAATGATCAGCCCCAGCATTTT	CASSLLNDQPQHF
NA	TRBV7-8	TRBJ2-6	NA	TGTGCCAGCAGCCCAGGACCGTTCTCTGGGGCCAACGTCCTGACTTTC	CASSPGPFSGANVLTF
TRBD1	TRBV7-3	TRBJ2-1	NA	TGTGCCAGCAGCTTGACAGGGTATGAGCAGTTCTTC	CASSLTGYEQFF
NA	TRBV6-6	TRBJ1-1	NA	TGTGCCAGCAGTTATGAGCCCGGCACTGAAGCTTTCTTT	CASSYEPGTEAFF
TRBD1	TRBV9	TRBJ2-6	NA	TGTGCCAGCAGCGGGACAGGGGACCCGATCTCTGGGGCCAACGTCCTGACTTTC	CASSGTGDPISGANVLTF
NA	TRBV29-1	TRBJ2-1	NA	TGCAGCGGCGGTGGGTGGAATGAGCAGTTCTTC	CSGGGWNEQFF
NA	TRBV27	TRBJ1-4	NA	TGTGCCAGCAGATCAATCGGGACCGCACGTAATGAAAAACTGTTTTTT	CASRSIGTARNEKLFF
NA	TRBV2	TRBJ1-2	NA	TGTGCCAGCAGTGAAGCTCCGGGGGCGCCTTATGGCTACACCTTC	CASSEAPGAPYGYTF
NA	TRBV7-9	TRBJ2-7	NA	TGTGCCAGCAGCTTAGGGAGGGGACCCTACGAGCAGTACTTC	CASSLGRGPYEQYF
TRBD1	TRBV9	TRBJ1-1	NA	TGTGCCAGCAGCGTTCAGGGGGGGAACACTGAAGCTTTCTTT	CASSVQGGNTEAFF
TRBD1	TRBV7-3	TRBJ1-1	once	TGTGCCAGCAGCCCACGGGGCAGGGGGGACACTGAAGCTTTCTTT	CASSPRGRGDTEAFF
NA	TRBV29-1	TRBJ2-5	NA	TGCAGCGTGGACCATGGGGAGACCCAGTACTTC	CSVDHGETQYF
NA	TRBV28	TRBJ1-5	NA	TGTGCCAGCAGTTACGGAGGTACGGGTCAGCCCCAGCATTTT	CASSYGGTGQPQHF
NA	TRBV29-1	TRBJ2-3	NA	TGCAGCTGCGCCGGGGGATCAGATACGCAGTATTTT	CSCAGGSDTQYF
TRBD2	TRBV7-2	TRBJ2-7	once	TGTGCCAGCAGCCCCCCAAATAGCGGGAGGAACGAGCAGTACTTC	CASSPPNSGRNEQYF
NA	TRBV6-1	TRBJ2-7	NA	TGTGCCAGCGAACAGGGCTCCTACGAGCAGTACTTC	CASEQGSYEQYF